The rows below give T cell receptor beta chains drawn from one sample of a study of blood T cell repertoires in COVID-19. Repertoires were generated with immunoSEQ multiplex PCR, while TCRdb's copy carries only in-frame clones and drops some. The sample lists 100,000 to 150,000 clones, around 86% seen once, with about 8.4% in the top ten. Sequencing was performed on peripheral blood. These TCRs come from a woman aged 55-70 years with active or convalescent COVID-19. Both conserved end residues are trimmed from each CDR3.

TRBJ2-5 TRBV24-1 ATSGQKETQY
TRBJ2-1 TRBV4-2 ASSRHHKPMLGGGGDEQF
TRBJ2-1 TRBV21-1 ASSKEFRVTLMEQF
TRBJ1-1 TRBV5-4 ASSRDSVNTEAF
TRBJ2-7 TRBV27 ASRYTGVSSYEQY
TRBJ2-2 TRBV10-3 ASRGGVAGGPGTGELF
TRBJ1-3 TRBV30 AWSVGSISGNTIY
TRBJ2-7 TRBV7-3 ASSTGTGLHYEQY
TRBJ2-1 TRBV28 ASSFVGQGIEQF
TRBJ2-7 TRBV13 ASSPESRPYEQY
TRBJ2-1 TRBV5-4 ASSAGLPSSYNEQF
TRBJ2-3 TRBV4-3 ASSPRELAGGRTDTQY
TRBJ1-5 TRBV19 ASTRGGGGGNQPQH
TRBJ2-5 TRBV5-1 ASSVEGATQETQY
TRBJ1-1 TRBV19 ASIRTTGWTEAF
TRBJ1-2 TRBV18 ASSLAQNYGYT
TRBJ1-1 TRBV27 ASSSPTGSGTRDTEAF
TRBJ1-2 TRBV7-8 ASSSTLGQGVVYGYT
TRBJ1-1 TRBV12-3/TRBV12-4 ASSLRRTEAF
TRBJ1-1 TRBV10-3 AISPRGSDTEAF
TRBJ2-1 TRBV2 ASKQGAENEQF
TRBJ1-1 TRBV11-1 ASSPDRSNTEAF
TRBJ2-2 TRBV7-8 ASSPVWAGGNTGELF
TRBJ1-5 TRBV9 ASSAGQGPPQH
TRBJ2-4 TRBV6-1 ASSEMGGGAKNIQY
TRBJ2-3 TRBV5-5 ASGLVSLTDTQY
TRBJ1-5 TRBV5-1 ASSPQGSNQPQH
TRBJ1-1 TRBV5-1 ASSLGQSYTEAF